Below are 23 T cell receptor beta chains sequenced from a single sample in a study of tumor-infiltrating lymphocytes in glioblastoma multiforme. TCRB libraries came from RNA via three nested multiplex PCR rounds. TCRdb processed the multiplex PCR reads anew with MiXCR; each CDR3 protein has one entry. The sample shows about 32,000 distinct CDR3 sequences, approximately 66% of them seen only once. The sequenced sample was brain tumor tissue. The receptors originated from a male donor with glioblastoma.

This clonotype turned up a few times. The chain's CDR3 is CASHRQMEQPQHF. The DNA of the CDR3 is TGTGCCAGTCATAGACAGATGGAACAGCCCCAGCATTTT. V and J are TRBV28 and TRBJ1-5; tentative D call: TRBD1 (5 bases). The CDR3 has 13 amino acids. CDR1 and CDR2 (germline): MDHEN, SYDVKM. With 9 bases removed from V and 7 bases from J, the gap between germline ends came to 16 bases.

The V gene is TRBV7-3, the J gene TRBJ2-3; tentative D call: TRBD1 (6 bases). This CDR3 is 14 amino acids long. With 1 base removed from V and 6 bases from J, the gap between germline ends came to 11 bases. Per germline, CDR1 SGHTA and CDR2 FQGTGA. The CDR3 region is CASSLMGAGDTQYF. CDR3 nucleotide sequence: TGTGCCAGCAGCTTAATGGGGGCTGGGGATACGCAGTATTTT.

Concerning this clonotype: The conserved phenylalanine or tryptophan normally closing the CDR3 is absent here, so this likely arose from a read error. The gene calls are TRBV12-3 or TRBV12-4 and TRBJ1-1, with 7 bases lining up with TRBD1. The CDR3 length is 13 residues. Here the CDR3 reads CTSSKNRGTEAFL. The CDR3 nucleotides read TGTACCAGCAGTAAGAACAGGGGCACTGAAGCTTTCTTA.

Concerning this clonotype: A much larger clone is a single base away; this may be a read error. Lacking the conserved final phenylalanine or tryptophan, this CDR3 likely reflects a read error. This rearrangement joins TRBV6-1 to TRBJ2-1; 11 bases are shared with TRBD2. Unmatched junction bases numbered 12, after V lost 6 bases and J lost 8 bases. The CDR3 is made up of 16 amino acids. Germline loops: CDR1 MNHNS, CDR2 SASEGT. The CDR3 sequence is CASRGRIAGGPYEQFL. The CDR3 DNA sequence: TGTGCCAGCAGGGGCCGGATAGCGGGAGGGCCATATGAGCAGTTCCTC.

By sample share, this clonotype is medium-sized. The chain has TRBV4-1 and TRBJ2-3, with D perhaps TRBD2 (6 bases). V lost 1 base and J 2 bases, leaving 10 bases between the germline ends. Germline assignment: CDR1 MGHRA and CDR2 YSYEKL. The CDR3 totals 15 residues. The CDR3 DNA reads TGCGCCAGCAGCCAAGCTGCGGGGCACACAGATACGCAGTATTTT. Residues: CASSQAAGHTDTQYF.

This clonotype was detected once. The genes are TRBV20-1 and TRBJ2-1; D gene unclear. V shed 7 bases and J shed 7 bases, with 11 bases lying between them. The CDR3 contains 11 residues. Germline CDR1 is DFQATT and CDR2 is SNEGSKA (reference sequence). CDR3 residues: CSVKQYNEQFF. In DNA form, the CDR3 reads TGCAGTGTGAAGCAATATAATGAGCAGTTCTTC.

On this clonotype itself: One junction end disagrees with the germline gene, perhaps due to a read error. The gene calls are TRBV20-1 and TRBJ2-1; TRBD2 aligns across 7 bases. Germline V CDR1 and CDR2: DFQATT, SNEGSKA (reference sequence). The CDR3 extends over 15 amino acids. The DNA for the CDR3 is TGTGGTGCTAGATTCGGCGGGAGTCATAGCAATGAGCAGTTCTTC. It is translated as CGARFGGSHSNEQFF.

The count of this clonotype is one. The chain links TRBV6-1 to TRBJ2-1; perhaps TRBD2 as D (6 bases). Trimming shortened V by 3 bases and J by 0 bases, and 9 bases separated the two germline ends. Germline V gene sequence: CDR1 MNHNS, CDR2 SASEGT. This CDR3 comprises 15 residues. The CDR3 reads CASSEQEGSYNEQFF. The CDR3 coding sequence is TGTGCCAGCAGTGAGCAGGAGGGCTCCTACAATGAGCAGTTCTTC.

This clonotype has just a few counts. The chain combines TRBV28 with TRBJ1-2, with D unclear. The CDR3 extends over 13 amino acids. Trimming removed 3 bases from V and 3 bases from J, with 8 bases in between. The germline V gene has CDR1 MDHEN and CDR2 SYDVKM. In nucleotides, the CDR3 is TGTGCCAGCAGTTTGCCAGCGTACTATGGCTACACCTTC. The encoded protein is CASSLPAYYGYTF.

This chain uses TRBV6-5 with TRBJ1-2, with D tentatively TRBD1 (5 bases). Per germline, CDR1 MNHEY and CDR2 SVGAGI. The CDR3 covers 15 residues. With 5 bases removed from V and 4 bases from J, the gap between germline ends came to 17 bases. In DNA form, the CDR3 reads TGTGCCAGCAGTCCGCGCTGGGACGGACTCTATGGCTACACCTTC. Translated: CASSPRWDGLYGYTF.

As for this clonotype: The junction shows a germline mismatch at one end, possibly a read error. The genes are TRBV20-1 and TRBJ1-6; TRBD1 aligns across 7 bases. CDR3 length equals 17 residues. CDR1 and CDR2 from the germline V gene are DFQATT and SNEGSKA (reference sequence). CDR3 DNA: TGCAGTGCTAGGGCCGGAAAAGGGGGCGCTCAGGATTCACGCCTCCACTTT. Protein product: CSARAGKGGAQDSRLHF.

The genes are TRBV20-1 and TRBJ2-1; 8 nucleotides agree with TRBD2. The CDR3 is made up of 15 amino acids. Germline-derived CDR1 and CDR2 are DFQATT and SNEGSKA (reference sequence). Trimming cost V 5 bases and J 4 bases; bases outside gene matches: 10. The CDR3 here is CSALPLTGGYNEQFF. The CDR3, as DNA: TGCAGTGCTTTACCACTAACGGGAGGGTACAATGAGCAGTTCTTC.

Notes on this clonotype: The junction departs from the called germline gene at one end, perhaps through a read error. The chain carries TRBV5-1 and TRBJ2-7, with 16 bases aligning to TRBD2. Germline V gene sequence: CDR1 SGHRS, CDR2 YFSETQ. The CDR3 is 18 residues long. Here the CDR3 DNA reads TGCGCCAGCAGCTTGGTCGGGACTAGCGGGAGGGGTGTCTACGTGCAGTACTTC. This codes for CASSLVGTSGRGVYVQYF.

This sequence joins TRBV6-6 and TRBJ1-2; D is uncertain. The CDR3 extends over 14 amino acids. The V gene's germline CDR1 is MNHNY and CDR2 SVGAGI (reference sequence). The germline V and J ends were trimmed by 7 bases and 4 bases, with 16 bases remaining between them. The CDR3 region has the DNA TGTGCCAGCAATCCAAAGGACGGAGGCTATGGCTACACCTTC. The encoded protein is CASNPKDGGYGYTF.

The chain couples TRBV5-1 to TRBJ2-3; TRBD1 is a possible D gene (6 bases). Germline assignment: CDR1 SGHRS and CDR2 YFSETQ. Deletions cut 10 bases from V and 8 bases from J, with 20 bases between. CDR3 length: 13 residues. The CDR3: CACRSTQGSTQYF. The DNA for the CDR3 is TGCGCCTGCCGCTCGACGCAGGGGAGTACGCAGTATTTT.

This clonotype was counted ten times or more. This chain links TRBV12-3 or TRBV12-4 with TRBJ1-4, with D possibly matching TRBD1 (6 bases). V gave up 5 bases and J gave up 5 bases, with 12 bases separating them. The CDR3 spans 14 residues. The CDR3 DNA reads TGTGCCAGCAGTCGAGGACAGCCGAATGAAAAACTGTTTTTT. Its translation: CASSRGQPNEKLFF.

On this clonotype itself: Relative to the germline gene, one junction end is altered; a read error may explain this. The CDR3 loop is CAISDVGGELLF. The CDR3 region has the DNA TGTGCCATCAGTGACGTCGGCGGGGAGCTGCTTTTT. The rearrangement links TRBV10-3 to TRBJ2-2; a possible D gene is TRBD2 (6 bases). The CDR3 sequence is 12 residues long. Germline values: CDR1 ENHRY, CDR2 SYGVKD.

This clonotype came up many times. The CDR3 DNA follows: TGCAGCGTTAATCAGGAGGGGGGACTAAGGGATACGCAGTATTTT. Translating gives CSVNQEGGLRDTQYF. This chain connects TRBV29-1 to TRBJ2-3; possibly TRBD2 for D (7 bases). V was cut by 5 bases and J by 6 bases, with 21 bases left in between. The CDR3 has 15 residues. Germline CDR1 reads SQVTM; CDR2 reads ANQGSEA.

There are a few counts of this clonotype. A read error may be the cause here, since a much bigger clone is one base away. The conserved phenylalanine or tryptophan is not found at the CDR3 terminus, so this likely reflects a read error. The J gene is TRBJ1-1, the V gene TRBV24-1; unclear D gene. This CDR3 is built from 15 residues. The germline gives CDR1 KGHDR, CDR2 SFDVKD. Trimming removed 2 bases from V and 0 bases from J, with 9 bases in between. CDR3 in amino acids: CATSDSRKMNTEAFS. CDR3 nucleotide sequence: TGTGCCACCAGTGATTCCAGGAAGATGAACACTGAAGCTTTCTCT.

About this clonotype itself: Germline is not matched at one junction end, which may reflect a read error. This rearrangement joins TRBV5-6 to TRBJ1-2, with unresolved D. CDR3 length: 12 amino acids. The germline gives CDR1 SGHDT, CDR2 YYEEEE. The CDR3 loop reads CASRYTLDGYVF. The CDR3 DNA follows: TGTGCCAGCCGCTATACTTTAGATGGCTACGTCTTC.

Details on this clonotype: Sequence at one end of the junction differs from germline and may be a read error. The chain couples TRBV4-1 to TRBJ2-3; unclear D gene. Germline values: CDR1 MGHRA, CDR2 YSYEKL. CDR3 length: 17 amino acids. CDR3 in amino acids: CASSQDQASAVTDMQYF. The CDR3 coding sequence is TGCGCCAGCAGCCAGGATCAGGCCTCGGCTGTCACAGATATGCAGTATTTT.

This chain connects TRBV7-3 to TRBJ1-2; 10 nucleotides agree with TRBD1. The CDR3 consists of 14 residues. CDR1 is SGHTA and CDR2 is FQGTGA in the germline V gene. V shed 4 bases, J shed 8 bases, and the junction held 7 bases outside the gene matches. CDR3 residues: CASSYGQGDGGYTF. The CDR3 bases are TGTGCCAGCAGCTACGGACAGGGGGATGGAGGCTACACCTTC.

A word on this clonotype: The CDR3 carries no conserved terminal phenylalanine or tryptophan, so it likely arises from a read error. The genes are TRBV7-8 and TRBJ2-7, with 7 bases fitting TRBD2. Per germline, CDR1 SGHVS and CDR2 FQNEAQ. The CDR3 spans 15 residues. CDR3 sequence (DNA): TGTGCCAGCAGATTAGCGGCTGGGGGGGGATACGAGCAGTACTCC. Translated, it gives CASRLAAGGGYEQYS.